The 31 T cell receptor beta chains listed next were all sequenced from one sample in a study of Ad26.COV2.S vaccination and SARS-CoV-2 variants. Described treatment: roughly 19 received Ad26.COV2.S at low or high dose, single or two shots; roughly 5 received placebo; per-sample allocation not given. The samples date from day 63 after the first vaccine or placebo injection. Only in-frame clones appear in the TCRdb table, and some are missing; sequencing was by immunoSEQ multiplex PCR. The repertoire consists of 380,000 or so clones, with 75% to 90% occurring once and the leading ten covering approximately 4.5%. The sequenced sample was peripheral blood, obtained in a trial of Ad26.COV2.S vaccine versus placebo. Every receptor here comes from a person aged 18-65 years who received the Ad26.COV2.S COVID-19 vaccine or a placebo.

The rearrangement joins TRBV29-1 to TRBJ1-2; possible D gene TRBD1, 5 bases. Per germline, CDR1 SQVTM and CDR2 ANQGSEA. The CDR3 spans 14 residues. V was cut by 2 bases and J by 2 bases, with 12 bases left in between. Here the CDR3 reads CSVESREGNYGYTF. In DNA form, the CDR3 reads TGCAGCGTTGAATCCAGGGAAGGGAACTATGGCTACACCTTC.

As to this clone: The same CDR3 arises from other DNA sequences in this sample as well. This chain connects TRBV9 to TRBJ1-1; D perhaps matches TRBD1 (5 bases). CDR1 and CDR2 from the germline V gene are SGDLS and YYNGEE. The CDR3 runs 14 residues. With 2 bases removed from V and 1 base from J, the gap between germline ends came to 9 bases. CDR3 in DNA: TGTGCCAGCAGCGTGGGGCAGGCGAACACTGAAGCTTTCTTT. Its protein is CASSVGQANTEAFF. The complete variable domain, with remaining parts taken from reference TRBV9 and TRBJ1-1, reads DSGVTQTPKHLITATGQRVTLRCSPRSGDLSVYWYQQSLDQGLQFLIQYYNGEERAKGNILERFSAQQFPDLHSELNLSSLELGDSALYFCASSVGQANTEAFFGQGTRLTVV.

There are a few counts of this clone. The V call is TRBV19, the J call TRBJ1-1, with TRBD1 identical over 10 bases. Per the germline V gene, CDR1 is LNHDA and CDR2 is SQIVND (reference sequence). V was pared by 5 bases and J by 4 bases, with 7 bases of the junction left unmatched. The CDR3 length is 15 residues. The CDR3 is CASSLYGTGVTEAFF. CDR3 coding DNA: TGTGCCAGTAGTTTATATGGGACAGGGGTCACTGAAGCTTTCTTT.

The chain links TRBV11-2 to TRBJ1-2; 7 bases fit TRBD1. The V gene end was trimmed by 5 bases and the J gene end by 4 bases; junction bases not matched to a gene: 7. The CDR3 is 14 residues long. Germline V lookup: CDR1 SGHAT, CDR2 FQNNGV. CDR3 region: CASSNTGAGYGYTF. The DNA for the CDR3 is TGTGCCAGCAGCAATACAGGGGCCGGCTATGGCTACACCTTC.

V gene TRBV7-2 combines with J gene TRBJ2-7, with 10 bases lining up with TRBD2. V dropped 5 bases and J dropped 2; count of bases not matched to a gene: 6. The CDR3 runs 15 residues. CDR1 is SGHTA and CDR2 is FQGNSA in the germline V gene. The CDR3 here is CASSKTSGVAYEQYF. For the CDR3, the DNA is TGTGCCAGCAGCAAAACTAGCGGGGTGGCCTACGAGCAGTACTTC.

The chain combines TRBV9 with TRBJ2-7; D unclear. The V gene lost 0 bases and the J gene lost 2 bases, with 9 bases spanning the gap. The CDR3 has 14 amino acids. Germline V CDR1 and CDR2: SGDLS, YYNGEE. The CDR3 reads CASSVGAFAYEQYF. The CDR3 nucleotides read TGTGCCAGCAGCGTAGGGGCCTTCGCCTACGAGCAGTACTTC.

The chain combines TRBV10-1 with TRBJ1-5; D is unresolved. CDR3 length: 13 amino acids. Germline CDR1 WNHNN, CDR2 SYGVQD (reference sequence). With 2 bases removed from V and 7 bases from J, the gap between germline ends came to 9 bases. CDR3 in DNA: TGCGCCAGCAGTGAGACGGTGGACCAGCCCCAGCATTTT. Protein sequence: CASSETVDQPQHF.

To note about this clone: The sample contains more than one DNA sequence encoding this CDR3. The chain combines TRBV28 with TRBJ1-5; D gene ambiguous. CDR1 is MDHEN and CDR2 is SYDVKM in the germline V gene. V gave up 5 bases and J gave up 0 bases, with 14 bases separating them. The CDR3 totals 16 residues. In nucleotides, the CDR3 is TGTGCCAGCAGTCCCCCCTGGACGCATAGCAATCAGCCCCAGCATTTT. This gives the protein CASSPPWTHSNQPQHF.

The J gene is TRBJ1-1, the V gene TRBV29-1; D remains ambiguous. The CDR3 consists of 13 residues. The V end was cut by 8 bases, the J end by 0 bases, with 13 bases between. The V gene's germline CDR1 is SQVTM and CDR2 ANQGSEA. The CDR3 coding sequence is TGCAGCCTTCACCGGGCAGTGAACACTGAAGCTTTCTTT. Translating it yields CSLHRAVNTEAFF.

The chain employs TRBV5-1 and TRBJ2-1; either TRBD1 or TRBD2 may supply D (5 bases each). This CDR3 region has 14 residues. Germline V gene sequence: CDR1 SGHRS, CDR2 YFSETQ. Between the trimmed V and J ends, which lost 6 bases and 8 bases, there was a span of 18 bases. The CDR3 DNA sequence: TGCGCCAGCAAGGCCCGGGGCCCTAGCCATGAGCAGTTCTTC. It translates to CASKARGPSHEQFF.

V and J are TRBV28 and TRBJ2-7; D is unclear. This CDR3 has 11 residues. V lost 0 bases to trimming and J lost 7 bases, with 4 bases between them. Germline-derived CDR1 and CDR2 are MDHEN and SYDVKM. Here the CDR3 reads CASSLWGEQYF. The CDR3 DNA sequence: TGTGCCAGCAGTTTATGGGGAGAGCAGTACTTC. Together with reference TRBV28 and TRBJ2-7, the CDR3 gives the full variable domain: DVKVTQSSRYLVKRTGEKVFLECVQDMDHENMFWYRQDPGLGLRLIYFSYDVKMKEKGDIPEGYSVSREKKERFSLILESASTNQTSMYLCASSLWGEQYFGPGTRLTVT.

The chain combines TRBV7-9 with TRBJ2-1; the match to TRBD1 covers 9 bases. The CDR3 contains 14 residues. The J segment lost 9 bases and the V segment lost 10 bases, leaving 13 bases of the junction unmatched. Germline V CDR1 and CDR2: SEHNR, FQNEAQ (reference sequence). DNA for the CDR3: TGTGCCATCCACCGGACAGGGGCGGGTGGTGAGCAGTTCTTC. It yields the protein CAIHRTGAGGEQFF.

The V and J genes are TRBV7-2 and TRBJ2-1; possibly TRBD1 or TRBD2 for D (6 bases each). Trimming shortened V by 6 bases and J by 7 bases, and 19 bases separated the two germline ends. CDR1 SGHTA and CDR2 FQGNSA come from the germline V gene. The CDR3 has 15 residues. The CDR3 is CASRHGGSYNNEQFF. The CDR3 DNA is TGTGCCAGCAGACACGGGGGCTCGTACAATAATGAGCAGTTCTTC.

This chain links TRBV24-1 with TRBJ2-5; 15 bases align to TRBD2. The germline V gene has CDR1 KGHDR and CDR2 SFDVKD. This CDR3 region has 17 residues. V shed 1 base and J 5 bases; nucleotides not matched to a gene: 4. Here the CDR3 reads CATSDFKGLAGGETQYF. The CDR3 bases are TGTGCCACCAGTGATTTTAAGGGACTAGCGGGAGGCGAGACCCAGTACTTC.

This sequence joins TRBV5-3 and TRBJ1-6; no reliable D call. TRBV5-3 is labeled an ORF, and its function is uncertain. Trimming stripped 4 bases from V and 3 bases from J, with 14 bases between. CDR3 size: 16 residues. The CDR3 DNA sequence: TGTGCCAGAAGCCCACGGACGGACTACTATAATTCACCCCTCCACTTT. As protein: CARSPRTDYYNSPLHF.

The rearrangement links TRBV6-2 or TRBV6-3 to TRBJ1-6, with a possible D match to TRBD1 (5 bases). The CDR3 loop spans 14 amino acids. The V gene's germline CDR1 is MNHEY and CDR2 SVGEGT. The ends were cut back, 5 bases at V and 6 bases at J, with 11 bases in the middle. The CDR3 protein is CASSRGASNSPLHF. CDR3 nucleotide sequence: TGTGCCAGCAGTCGAGGGGCAAGTAATTCACCCCTCCACTTT.

The J gene is TRBJ1-5, the V gene TRBV6-2 or TRBV6-3; 9 bases are a match to TRBD1. This CDR3 region has 14 residues. The germline V gene has CDR1 MNHEY and CDR2 SVGEGT. Losses at the gene ends were 6 bases for V and 5 bases for J; bases not matched to a gene: 5. The chain's CDR3 is CASSPTGGDQPQHF. The DNA for the CDR3 is TGTGCCAGCAGCCCAACAGGGGGCGATCAGCCCCAGCATTTT.

This clone was detected many times. The chain couples TRBV3-1 (or the pseudogene TRBV3-2) to TRBJ1-6, with D perhaps TRBD1 (6 bases). The CDR3 is 15 residues long. Germline CDR1 and CDR2: LGHDT and YNNKEL (reference sequence). The ends were cut back, 0 bases at V and 7 bases at J, with 10 bases in the middle. CDR3 loop: CASSQEPGTNSPLHF. CDR3 bases: TGTGCCAGCAGCCAAGAGCCAGGGACAAATTCACCCCTCCACTTT.

The chain joins TRBV18 to TRBJ2-1; D perhaps matches TRBD1 (6 bases). The V gene's germline CDR1 is KGHSH and CDR2 LQKENI. The CDR3 sequence is 14 residues long. Between the trimmed V and J ends, which lost 5 bases and 8 bases, there was a span of 16 bases. CDR3 DNA sequence: TGTGCCAGCTCAGGGGGCTCGGGCCGGTATGAGCAGTTCTTC. It translates to CASSGGSGRYEQFF. The full variable domain, in which reference TRBV18 and TRBJ2-1 provide the parts outside the CDR3, is NAGVMQNPRHLVRRRGQEARLRCSPMKGHSHVYWYRQLPEEGLKFMVYLQKENIIDESGMPKERFSAEFPKEGPSILRIQQVVRGDSAAYFCASSGGSGRYEQFFGPGTRLTVL.

This sequence joins TRBV9 and TRBJ2-2; the D gene is possibly TRBD1 (5 bases). Germline values: CDR1 SGDLS, CDR2 YYNGEE. The germline V and J ends were trimmed by 0 bases and 6 bases, with 6 bases remaining between them. This CDR3 comprises 13 residues. The CDR3 nucleotides read TGTGCCAGCAGCGTAGGACAGTCCGGGGAGCTGTTTTTT. As protein: CASSVGQSGELFF.

This chain joins TRBV5-4 and TRBJ2-2, with D tentatively TRBD1 (6 bases). Germline V gene sequence: CDR1 SGHNT, CDR2 YYREEE (reference sequence). The CDR3 spans 13 residues. Trimming took off 4 bases at V and 5 bases at J, with 9 bases between the two ends. This chain's CDR3 is CASSPGETGELFF. CDR3 DNA sequence: TGTGCCAGCAGCCCAGGGGAGACCGGGGAGCTGTTTTTT.

The CDR3 spells CASSLLRVETQYF. CDR3 sequence (DNA): TGCGCCAGCAGCTTGCTCAGGGTAGAGACCCAGTACTTC. This sequence joins TRBV5-1 and TRBJ2-5, with D possibly being TRBD1 (5 bases). CDR1 is SGHRS and CDR2 is YFSETQ in the germline V gene. Trimming shortened V by 1 base and J by 4 bases, and 8 bases separated the two germline ends. The CDR3 loop spans 13 amino acids.

This chain connects TRBV11-2 to TRBJ1-1, with D possibly TRBD1 on 5 matching bases. This CDR3 has 14 residues. The germline V and J ends were trimmed by 1 base and 6 bases, with 12 bases remaining between them. Germline V gene data show CDR1 as SGHAT and CDR2 as FQNNGV. CDR3 coding DNA: TGTGCCAGCAGCTTAGGGGGCTCAGGACCTGAAGCTTTCTTT. This gives the protein CASSLGGSGPEAFF.

This chain connects TRBV5-5 to TRBJ2-7; no clear D. Germline loops: CDR1 SGHKS, CDR2 YYEKEE (reference sequence). This CDR3 region has 14 residues. Trimming shortened V by 2 bases and J by 0 bases, and 9 bases separated the two germline ends. In DNA form, the CDR3 reads TGTGCCAGCAGCTTCCAGGTTCCCTCCTACGAGCAGTACTTC. This codes for CASSFQVPSYEQYF.

The chain employs TRBV4-1 and TRBJ1-1; 10 nucleotides match TRBD1. The V segment lost 1 base and the J segment 2 bases; nucleotides outside the gene matches: 4. This CDR3 contains 16 residues. Germline V gene data show CDR1 as MGHRA and CDR2 as YSYEKL. This chain's CDR3 is CASSQGGTGVNTEAFF. CDR3 in DNA: TGCGCCAGCAGCCAAGGAGGGACAGGGGTTAACACTGAAGCTTTCTTT.

The rearrangement links TRBV6-2 or TRBV6-3 to TRBJ2-5; 8 bases map to TRBD1. V shed 5 bases, J shed 4 bases, and the junction held 9 bases outside the gene matches. The CDR3 is made up of 15 amino acids. Germline CDR1 and CDR2: MNHEY and SVGEGT. CDR3 residues: CASSRRTGPGETQYF. The CDR3 DNA sequence: TGTGCCAGCAGTCGTCGGACAGGGCCAGGAGAGACCCAGTACTTC.

V and J are TRBV7-2 and TRBJ2-5, with 7 bases matching TRBD1. This CDR3 spans 13 amino acids. Germline V gene lookup returns CDR1 SGHTA and CDR2 FQGNSA. J was trimmed by 4 bases and V by 5 bases; bases with no gene match: 4. The CDR3 protein is CASSTSGGETQYF. The CDR3, as DNA: TGTGCCAGCAGCACGTCAGGGGGAGAGACCCAGTACTTC.

V is TRBV4-3 and J is TRBJ2-5, with D tentatively TRBD2 (5 bases). Trimming took 0 bases from V and 1 from J, leaving 6 bases between them. The CDR3 is 14 amino acids. Germline CDR1 is LGHNA and CDR2 is YSLEER. CDR3 sequence: CASSQDLAQETQYF. In DNA form, the CDR3 reads TGCGCCAGCAGCCAAGACCTAGCCCAAGAGACCCAGTACTTC.

The J gene is TRBJ2-5, the V gene TRBV11-2, with D perhaps given as TRBD1 or TRBD2 (5 bases each). Germline V CDR1 and CDR2: SGHAT, FQNNGV. The CDR3 loop spans 14 amino acids. The V end lost 3 bases, the J end lost 5 bases, and 13 bases lay between the germline ends. CDR3 sequence reads: CASSFPGPEETQYF. CDR3 DNA: TGTGCCAGCAGCTTTCCGGGACCGGAGGAGACCCAGTACTTC.

V usage is TRBV6-1 and J usage is TRBJ1-6; D not resolved. The CDR3 has 13 residues. The germline V and J ends were trimmed by 2 bases and 13 bases, with 12 bases remaining between them. The germline CDR1 and CDR2 sequences are MNHNS and SASEGT. The CDR3 region is CASSENWGSPLHF. The CDR3 DNA is TGTGCCAGCAGTGAAAATTGGGGTTCTCCCCTCCACTTT.

The genes are TRBV7-2 and TRBJ2-2; D might be TRBD2 (6 bases). Germline V lookup: CDR1 SGHTA, CDR2 FQGNSA. CDR3 length equals 16 residues. V was cut by 3 bases and J by 2 bases, with 13 bases left in between. The CDR3: CASSFGGTLNTGELFF. In DNA, the CDR3 is TGTGCCAGCAGCTTCGGGGGAACCCTTAACACCGGGGAGCTGTTTTTT.